This T cell receptor beta chain is drawn from a study of CD8 T cells in Susac syndrome. Study context: Among the sequenced Susac syndrome patients, more than five had active disease while 8 or 9 were in remission.

Trimming removed 0 bases from V and 4 bases from J, with 21 bases in between. Germline CDR1 reads LGHDT; CDR2 reads YNNKEL (reference sequence). The CDR3 contains 18 residues. Random hexamers were used to reverse transcribe about 0.45 to 1 ug of RNA. One entry per CDR3 protein results from TCRdb running MiXCR on the immunoSEQ multiplex PCR reads. Here the sample spans 70,000 to 100,000 distinct CDR3 sequences, roughly 96% being singletons. TEMRA cells were FACS-enriched, with CD8+ and CD4+ T cells isolated negatively. J is TRBJ1-2 and V is TRBV3-1, with D perhaps TRBD1 (5 bases). The sequence came from a human donor with Susac syndrome. Sample: CD8+ T cells from PBMCs. The CDR3: CASSQDPGTPQSGYGYTF. DNA for the CDR3: TGTGCCAGCAGCCAAGACCCCGGGACTCCGCAGTCTGGCTATGGCTACACCTTC.